The clone carrying this T cell receptor (beta chain) was counted between two and nine times. This CDR3 has 14 residues. Trimming stripped 4 bases from V and 4 bases from J, with 10 bases between. Germline lookup yields CDR1 KGHDR and CDR2 SFDVKD. All enrollees were roughly 18 to 89 years old and from about 25 US areas. Profiling relied on immunoSEQ multiplex PCR, and the TCRdb table lists in-frame clones only, not all of them. The sample contains about 400,000 clones, over 75% of which appear only once. The sample is drawn from a study of blood T cell repertoires in COVID-19. Overall study: PBMCs, B-cell-depleted T cells, or T cells were the source of the cDNA or gDNA that made up the material.

The chain recombines TRBV24-1 with TRBJ2-1; tentatively, D is TRBD1 (5 bases). This clonotype was obtained from a woman in her 40s with acute COVID-19. The specimen sequenced was PBMCs or T cells enriched from blood (not recorded which). CDR3 amino acids: CATSDPDSYNEQFF. The CDR3 DNA follows: TGTGCCACCAGTGACCCAGACAGTTACAATGAGCAGTTCTTC.